This TCR beta chain was identified during a study of T cell responses to AZD1222 COVID-19 vaccine. Study results and caveats: Two AZD1222 administrations were followed by greater Spike-specific TCR breadth and depth.

About this clone: Its matching antigen is unknown.

Generated by immunoSEQ multiplex PCR, the TCRdb table keeps only in-frame clones and is missing some. This sample has 95,000 to 100,000 clones; roughly 90% occur once, and the top ten carry about 28%. Trimming removed 4 bases from V and 7 bases from J; junction bases left unmatched: 8. CDR1 and CDR2 from the germline V gene are SGHTA and FQGTGA. The CDR3 is 16 residues long. The rearrangement links TRBV7-3 to TRBJ2-1, with 12 bases identical to TRBD2. The specimen comprised peripheral blood, sampled on day 0 of AZD1222 vaccination. The TCR originated in an adult in good health. Here the CDR3 DNA reads TGTGCCAGCAGCTCCCTAGCGGGAGGGCCCGGTAATGAGCAGTTCTTC. Amino acid sequence: CASSSLAGGPGNEQFF. Variable domain in full (rest from reference TRBV7-3 and TRBJ2-1): GAGVSQTPSNKVTEKGKYVELRCDPISGHTALYWYRQSLGQGPEFLIYFQGTGAADDSGLPNDRFFAVRPEGSVSTLKIQRTERGDSAVYLCASSSLAGGPGNEQFFGPGTRLTVL.